The present T cell receptor (beta chain) was sequenced within a study of T cell clonotyping in hematopoietic cell transplantation. Sequencing used immunoSEQ multiplex PCR; TCRdb keeps in-frame clones, though not all of them. The sample records approximately 8,700 clones, 70% to 90% being singletons. Notes on this clone: The antigen is unknown.

General study points: Pathologically expanded recipient clonotypes increased progressively from day 30 to day 180 as diversity fell. Graft donor and pretransplant recipient Inverse Simpson Index values predicted broader posttransplant TCR diversity.

CDR1 is GTSNPN, CDR2 SVGIG, per germline (reference sequence). V shed 3 bases and J 8 bases; nucleotides not matched to a gene: 4. The length of the CDR3 is 14 residues. Sample: PBMCs, taken 180 days after allogeneic stem cell transplant. This chain uses TRBV30 with TRBJ1-6; TRBD1 aligns across 10 bases. This TCR came from a female patient aged 30-39 years who had an allogeneic stem cell transplant, so the T cells may come from the graft donor. Some clones in this sample may be carry-over from other donors' samples. In nucleotides, the CDR3 is TGTGCCTGGAGCCCGGACAGGGGGTATTCACCCCTCCACTTT. Residues: CAWSPDRGYSPLHF.